The 8 T cell receptor beta chains below all came from one sample that was sequenced in a study of blood T cell repertoires in COVID-19. The repertoire was sequenced with immunoSEQ multiplex PCR; TCRdb's copy has only in-frame clones and lacks some. The data show about 160,000 clones, about 81% seen once. Source material: peripheral blood. The receptor source for this set is a human donor in a cohort sampled during active COVID-19.

This clone appeared a few times. V gene TRBV9 combines with J gene TRBJ2-3, with 11 bases that match TRBD2. Per the germline V gene, CDR1 is SGDLS and CDR2 is YYNGEE. V gave up 1 base and J gave up 0 bases; unmatched junction bases: 4. The CDR3 has 17 residues. CDR3 in amino acids: CASSVLAGGTSTDTQYF. Written as DNA, the CDR3 is TGTGCCAGCAGCGTACTAGCGGGGGGCACTAGCACAGATACGCAGTATTTT.

This clone showed up just once. The chain links TRBV9 to TRBJ1-2; maybe TRBD1 (5 bases). The CDR3 runs to 13 residues. V dropped 4 bases and J dropped 5 bases, with 12 bases sitting between them. Germline V gene sequence: CDR1 SGDLS, CDR2 YYNGEE. CDR3 DNA: TGTGCCAGCAGCTTGGGGGGGAGTTATGGCTACACCTTC. Translated, it gives CASSLGGSYGYTF.

CDR3 in DNA: TGTGCCAGCAGTTCTAGCGGGACTGAAGCTTTCTTT. Its protein is CASSSSGTEAFF. The chain recombines TRBV28 with TRBJ1-1; no firm D call. V lost 4 bases, J lost 5 bases, and 8 bases lay in between. Germline V gene sequence: CDR1 MDHEN, CDR2 SYDVKM. The CDR3 has 12 residues.

V gene TRBV7-3 combines with J gene TRBJ2-1, with 7 bases aligning to TRBD2. Germline V gene sequence: CDR1 SGHTA, CDR2 FQGTGA. J gave up 6 bases and V 3 bases, and 5 bases lay outside the gene matches. CDR3 size: 14 residues. The CDR3 region has the DNA TGTGCCAGCAGCTTGAGCGGGGCCGTCAATGAGCAGTTCTTC. This sequence encodes CASSLSGAVNEQFF.

This chain joins TRBV9 and TRBJ2-1; TRBD2 agrees at 9 bases. V shed 7 bases and J 8 bases; nucleotides not matched to a gene: 4. This CDR3 contains 12 residues. Germline V CDR1 and CDR2: SGDLS, YYNGEE. DNA for the CDR3: TGTGCCAGCGGACGACTAGCGGATGAGCAGTTCTTC. This sequence encodes CASGRLADEQFF.

The chain has TRBV2 and TRBJ1-1; D not certain. Per germline, CDR1 SNHLY and CDR2 FYNNEI. Trimming left V 9 bases short and J 3 bases short, with 11 bases between. The length of the CDR3 is 12 residues. CDR3 in amino acids: CASRGGYTEAFF. CDR3 sequence (DNA): TGTGCCAGTCGGGGTGGTTACACTGAAGCTTTCTTT.

V is TRBV28 and J is TRBJ1-3; no clear D. V shed 6 bases and J shed 0 bases, with 9 bases lying between them. CDR3 length: 14 residues. CDR1 is MDHEN, CDR2 SYDVKM, per germline. Here the CDR3 DNA reads TGTGCCAGCAGCCTGCCCAGCTCTGGAAACACCATATATTTT. Translated, it gives CASSLPSSGNTIYF.

The chain couples TRBV7-3 to TRBJ2-7; tentative D call: TRBD2 (5 bases). From germline, CDR1 is SGHTA and CDR2 FQGTGA. This CDR3 spans 11 amino acids. V was shortened by 9 bases and J by 6 bases, with 12 bases between the two germline ends. The CDR3 nucleotides read TGTGCCAGAAACGTTGGGAGCGAGCAGTACTTC. Amino acid sequence: CARNVGSEQYF.